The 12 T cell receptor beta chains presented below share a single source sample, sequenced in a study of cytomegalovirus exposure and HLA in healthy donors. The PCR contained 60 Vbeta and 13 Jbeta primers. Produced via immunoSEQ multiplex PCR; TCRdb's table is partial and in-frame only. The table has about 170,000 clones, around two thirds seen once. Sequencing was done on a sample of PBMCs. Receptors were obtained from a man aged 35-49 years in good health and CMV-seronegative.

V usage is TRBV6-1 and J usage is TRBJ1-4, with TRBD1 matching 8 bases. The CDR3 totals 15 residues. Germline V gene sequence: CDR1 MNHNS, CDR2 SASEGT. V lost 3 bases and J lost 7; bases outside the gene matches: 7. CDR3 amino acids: CASSETNRGGEKLFF. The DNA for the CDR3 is TGTGCCAGCAGTGAGACGAACAGGGGGGGTGAAAAACTGTTTTTT.

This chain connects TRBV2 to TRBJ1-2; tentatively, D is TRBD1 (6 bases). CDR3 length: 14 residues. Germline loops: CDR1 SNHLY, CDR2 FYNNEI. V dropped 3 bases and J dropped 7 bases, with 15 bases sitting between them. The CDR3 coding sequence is TGTGCCAGCAGTGAGGAAGGACAGATTATTGGCTACACCTTC. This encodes CASSEEGQIIGYTF.

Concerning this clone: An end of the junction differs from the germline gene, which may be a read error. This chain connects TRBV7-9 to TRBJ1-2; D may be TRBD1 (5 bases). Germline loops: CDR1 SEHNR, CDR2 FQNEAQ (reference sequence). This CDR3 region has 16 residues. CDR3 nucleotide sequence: TGTTCCAGCAGCTTGGGAGGGGCGCCAGCTAACTATGGCTACACCTTC. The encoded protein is CSSSLGGAPANYGYTF. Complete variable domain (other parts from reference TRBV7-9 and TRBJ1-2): DTGVSQNPRHKITKRGQNVTFRCDPISEHNRLYWYRQTLGQGPEFLTYFQNEAQLEKSRLLSDRFSAERPKGSFSTLEIQRTEQGDSAMYLCSSSLGGAPANYGYTFGSGTRLTVV.

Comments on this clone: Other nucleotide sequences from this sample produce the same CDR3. CDR3 bases: TGTGCCAGCAGTTCCCTTCCGGGACTAGCCGCCGAGCAGTACTTC. Protein: CASSSLPGLAAEQYF. The chain has TRBV6-6 and TRBJ2-7, with 9 bases fitting TRBD2. Germline loops: CDR1 MNHNY, CDR2 SVGAGI (reference sequence). The J segment lost 6 bases and the V segment lost 4 bases, leaving 10 bases of the junction unmatched. The CDR3 is 15 amino acids.

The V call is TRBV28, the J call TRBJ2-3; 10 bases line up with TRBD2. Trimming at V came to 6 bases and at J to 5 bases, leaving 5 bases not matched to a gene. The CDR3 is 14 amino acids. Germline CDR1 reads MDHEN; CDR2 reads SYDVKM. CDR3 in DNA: TGTGCCAGCAGGATAGCGGGGGGTGTAGATACGCAGTATTTT. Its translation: CASRIAGGVDTQYF.

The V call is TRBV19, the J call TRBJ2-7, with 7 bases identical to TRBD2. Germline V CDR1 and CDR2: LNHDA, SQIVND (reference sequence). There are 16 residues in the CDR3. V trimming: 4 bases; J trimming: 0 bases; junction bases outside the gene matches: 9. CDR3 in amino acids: CASSKLIGGFSYEQYF. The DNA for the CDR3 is TGTGCCAGTAGTAAGCTGATCGGGGGGTTCTCCTACGAGCAGTACTTC.

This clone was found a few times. The CDR3 nucleotides read TGTGCCTGGAGTTTGGGACTAGACCGAGAGACCCAGTACTTC. This encodes CAWSLGLDRETQYF. This sequence joins TRBV30 and TRBJ2-5, with 8 bases aligning to TRBD2. V trimming: 2 bases; J trimming: 4 bases; junction bases outside the gene matches: 6. In germline, CDR1 is GTSNPN, CDR2 SVGIG (reference sequence). CDR3 length: 14 residues.

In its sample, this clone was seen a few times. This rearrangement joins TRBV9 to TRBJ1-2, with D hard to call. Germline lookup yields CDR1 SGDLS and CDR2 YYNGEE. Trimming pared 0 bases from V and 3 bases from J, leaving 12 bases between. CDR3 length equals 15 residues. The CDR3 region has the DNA TGTGCCAGCAGCGTAGCCCCGGGCGGGGACTATGGCTACACCTTC. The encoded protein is CASSVAPGGDYGYTF.

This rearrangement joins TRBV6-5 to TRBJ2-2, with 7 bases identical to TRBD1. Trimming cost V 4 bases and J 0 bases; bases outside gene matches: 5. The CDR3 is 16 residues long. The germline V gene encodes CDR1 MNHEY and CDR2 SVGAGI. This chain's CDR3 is CASSSRTGANTGELFF. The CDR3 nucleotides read TGTGCCAGCAGTTCCCGGACAGGTGCGAACACCGGGGAGCTGTTTTTT.

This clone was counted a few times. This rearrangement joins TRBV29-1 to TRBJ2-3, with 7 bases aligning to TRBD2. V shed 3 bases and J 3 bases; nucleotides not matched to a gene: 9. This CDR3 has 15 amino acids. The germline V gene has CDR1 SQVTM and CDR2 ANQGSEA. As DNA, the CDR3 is TGCAGCGTTGAGGGCCTACGCGGGGGTACAGATACGCAGTATTTT. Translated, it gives CSVEGLRGGTDTQYF.

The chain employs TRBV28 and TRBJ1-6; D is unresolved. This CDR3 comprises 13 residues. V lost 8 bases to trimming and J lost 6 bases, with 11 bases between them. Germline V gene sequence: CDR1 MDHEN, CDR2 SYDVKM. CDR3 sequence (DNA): TGTGCCAGCGCAAACGGGGTTAATTCACCCCTCCACTTT. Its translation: CASANGVNSPLHF.

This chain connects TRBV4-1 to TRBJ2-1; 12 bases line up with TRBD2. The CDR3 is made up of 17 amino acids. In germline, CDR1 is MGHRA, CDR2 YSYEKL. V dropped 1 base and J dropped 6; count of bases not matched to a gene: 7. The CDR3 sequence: CASSQAPLAGGINEQFF. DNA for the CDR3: TGCGCCAGCAGCCAAGCCCCGCTAGCGGGAGGGATCAATGAGCAGTTCTTC.